The rows below give T cell receptor beta chains drawn from one sample of a study of blood T cell repertoires in COVID-19. Sequencing used immunoSEQ multiplex PCR; TCRdb keeps in-frame clones, though not all of them. The data hold roughly 240,000 clones, with approximately 85% observed a single time. Sequencing was done on a sample of peripheral blood. The receptors stem from a man between 50 and 59 years old with COVID-19, enrolled during active disease. CDR3s include the opening cysteine and the closing phenylalanine or tryptophan. The order of the fields is V gene, CDR3 protein.

TRBV19,CASRIGIEAEAFF
TRBV7-9,CASSLGQNYGYTF
TRBV11-2,CASGAGTGVYNEQFF
TRBV4-1,CASSQVEGRGSYNEQFF
TRBV21-1,CASSKGVAEPYTSNYGYTF
TRBV27,CASGSTGGLEKLFF
TRBV3-1/TRBV3-2,CASSQAGVYEQYF
TRBV7-2,CASKLQGSSYNSPLHF
TRBV12-5,CASGPPGTAIVQFF
TRBV6-5,CASRSRQFQNYGYTF
TRBV5-1,CASRLGGTGFHEQYF
TRBV6-5,CASSLAGTANTEAFF
TRBV27,CASSYRDRAPAFF
TRBV28,CASSLRPGAYEQYF
TRBV18,CASSPQQNNYGYTF
TRBV7-3,CASSPSGGNTGELFF
TRBV4-2,CASSQNRGFGPQHF
TRBV5-1,CASSLTGRNTEAFF
TRBV18,CASSPIGLGSYNEQFF
TRBV30,CAWTQGAKNGYTF
TRBV7-8,CASSFETENTEAFF
TRBV3-1/TRBV3-2,CASSQGTGVDTGELFF
TRBV5-1,CASTDQETQYF
TRBV5-4,CASSLGQARSGNTIYF
TRBV6-6,CATWTGSYTGELFF
TRBV4-3,CASSPDNFGGYTF
TRBV20-1,CSSTVNTEAFF
TRBV6-5,CASSSPGVGYTF
TRBV15,CATSRDGGSGGSRKTQYF
TRBV5-4,CASSVPSGHTDTQYF
TRBV4-2,CASSQDMGGLTYEQYF
TRBV20-1,CSASSGGSDQPQHF
TRBV30,CAWSNRGSSYNEQFF
TRBV24-1,CATSDRKGARGTQYF
TRBV29-1,CSGRETPSGDEQFF
TRBV7-9,CASSPYRELENTIYF
TRBV4-2,CASSQVELRDNYTF
TRBV11-3,CASCRAGGTGELFF
TRBV7-8,CASSLGAGKGVNTEAFF
TRBV9,CASSAGNTGELFF
TRBV2,CASSEFRGLNTEAFF
TRBV19,CASSSGGANEQFF
TRBV19,CASRRTAVNQPQHF
TRBV27,CASSLRGMAGNTIYF
TRBV4-1,CASSHPGRELGNTIYF
TRBV3-1/TRBV3-2,CASSRPGQGETEAFF
TRBV4-3,CASSQGGGNEQFF
TRBV18,CASSPESGQVYEQYF